One and the same sample provided the 14 T cell receptor beta chains below, sequenced in a study of CD8+CD57+ T cells in acquired aplastic anemia. Genomic DNA, serving as template, underwent TCR beta VDJ and CDR3 profiling. TCRdb re-analysed the reads in MiXCR, keeping a single row per CDR3 protein. Found here are 200,000 to 300,000 distinct CDR3 sequences, roughly 82% of them singletons; the top ten hold 40% to 55%. An expansion of CD8+CD57+ cells by flow cytometry had been shown in patients chosen for sequencing. The specimen was sorted CD4+, CD8+, or CD8+CD57+ T cells (not recorded which) from PBMCs. Receptor source: a human donor with aplastic anemia.

The rearrangement joins TRBV9 to TRBJ2-1, with TRBD1 as a possible D gene (6 bases). Germline loops: CDR1 SGDLS, CDR2 YYNGEE. V shed 3 bases and J shed 9 bases, with 19 bases lying between them. The CDR3 spans 15 residues. The CDR3 nucleotides read TGTGCCAGCAGCGAGTGGTGGACAGATAACACTGAGCAGTTCTTC. As protein: CASSEWWTDNTEQFF.

V gene TRBV7-2 combines with J gene TRBJ2-7; D uncertain. Germline CDR1 is SGHTA and CDR2 is FQGNSA. Trimming stripped 8 bases from V and 13 bases from J, with 27 bases between. There are 14 residues in the CDR3. CDR3 in DNA: TGTGCCAGCTCCTCCTCGCAGAGTGGATTTGAACACTACTTC. It codes for CASSSSQSGFEHYF.

V usage is TRBV9 and J usage is TRBJ2-5, with D uncertain. The CDR3 extends over 13 amino acids. Deletions cut 0 bases from V and 7 bases from J, with 10 bases between. Per the germline V gene, CDR1 is SGDLS and CDR2 is YYNGEE. The CDR3 coding sequence is TGTGCCAGCAGCGTAGTTTTCCCAGCGACCCAGTACTTC. Protein: CASSVVFPATQYF.

The genes are TRBV4-3 and TRBJ2-7; the match to TRBD1 covers 8 bases. J was trimmed by 3 bases and V by 3 bases; bases with no gene match: 4. The CDR3 has 14 amino acids. Germline V gene lookup returns CDR1 LGHNA and CDR2 YSLEER. The CDR3 DNA reads as TGCGCCAGCAGCCATACAGGGACAGGCTACGAGCAGTACTTC. It yields the protein CASSHTGTGYEQYF.

Notes on this clonotype: Lacking the conserved final phenylalanine or tryptophan, this CDR3 likely reflects a read error. This rearrangement joins TRBV11-1 to TRBJ2-3; 8 bases match TRBD1. The CDR3 sequence is 14 residues long. Germline loops: CDR1 SGHAT, CDR2 FQDESV (reference sequence). CDR3 coding DNA: TGTGCCAGCAGTTCCATGGACGGGACAGGTACGCAGTATGTT. Its translation: CASSSMDGTGTQYV.

To note about this clonotype: The conserved closing phenylalanine or tryptophan is absent in this CDR3, likely reflecting a read error. The V gene is TRBV2, the J gene TRBJ2-3, with D perhaps TRBD2 (6 bases). This CDR3 contains 14 residues. Deletions cut 5 bases from V and 11 bases from J, with 20 bases between. In germline, CDR1 is SNHLY, CDR2 FYNNEI. The CDR3 protein is CASSFGGIHEQQYV. CDR3 coding DNA: TGTGCCAGCAGTTTTGGGGGGATTCATGAGCAGCAGTATGTT.

Comments on this clonotype: The junction and the germline gene differ at one end; a read error may be behind it. The chain combines TRBV19 with TRBJ1-4; no clear D. The CDR3 spans 15 residues. Germline-derived CDR1 and CDR2 are LNHDA and SQIVND (reference sequence). CDR3: CASSISWATNQKQLF. CDR3 sequence (DNA): TGTGCCAGTAGTATTTCTTGGGCAACTAATCAAAAACAGCTTTTT.

Points on this clonotype: Germline is not matched at one junction end, which may reflect a read error. The rearrangement joins TRBV7-9 to TRBJ1-1; tentative D call: TRBD1 (5 bases). The germline V gene encodes CDR1 SEHNR and CDR2 FQNEAQ (reference sequence). This CDR3 is 13 amino acids long. This CDR3 is CASSSAARYGANF. The CDR3 bases are TGTGCCAGCAGCTCCGCGGCTAGGTACGGGGCTAACTTT.

The chain joins TRBV7-3 to TRBJ1-5; D is uncertain. The V and J ends lost 4 bases and 7 bases respectively, with 17 bases between them. The CDR3 spans 15 residues. Germline V gene lookup returns CDR1 SGHTA and CDR2 FQGTGA. The CDR3 loop is CASSSPGTGGQPQHF. The CDR3 region has the DNA TGTGCCAGCAGCTCGCCTGGCACCGGTGGACAGCCCCAGCATTTT.

As concerns this clonotype: At one end the junction does not follow the germline gene, possibly because of a read error. This chain uses TRBV7-9 with TRBJ2-5; 10 positions match TRBD1. This CDR3 is 14 amino acids long. CDR1 SEHNR and CDR2 FQNEAQ come from the germline V gene (reference sequence). The CDR3 sequence: CATSPGTGEHTDKF. CDR3 in DNA: TGTGCCACCAGCCCCGGGACAGGGGAACACACAGATAAGTTC.

The rearrangement joins TRBV29-1 to TRBJ1-2; tentative D call: TRBD1 (5 bases). Germline-derived CDR1 and CDR2 are SQVTM and ANQGSEA. This CDR3 comprises 12 residues. V was pared by 6 bases and J by 0 bases, with 8 bases between. The CDR3: CSVTVSNYGYTF. CDR3 coding DNA: TGCAGCGTGACAGTATCTAACTATGGCTACACCTTC.

The J gene is TRBJ2-2, the V gene TRBV2; 11 bases fit TRBD2. Losses at the gene ends were 7 bases for V and 4 bases for J; bases not matched to a gene: 5. The CDR3 covers 15 residues. Germline V gene data show CDR1 as SNHLY and CDR2 as FYNNEI. CDR3 DNA: TGTGCCAGCACCGGGACTAGCGGCCCCACCGGGGAGCTGTTTTTT. It encodes CASTGTSGPTGELFF.

The V call is TRBV7-9, the J call TRBJ1-2; 9 bases line up with TRBD1. Germline V gene sequence: CDR1 SEHNR, CDR2 FQNEAQ (reference sequence). The CDR3 spans 16 residues. Trimming cost V 5 bases and J 2 bases; bases outside gene matches: 9. The CDR3 spells CASSVGLGQGNYGYTF. CDR3 sequence (DNA): TGTGCCAGCAGCGTCGGACTAGGACAGGGGAACTATGGCTACACCTTC.

The chain is built from TRBV7-3 and TRBJ2-6, with D possibly matching TRBD1 (6 bases). Germline CDR1 SGHTA, CDR2 FQGTGA. The CDR3 covers 15 residues. Trimming took off 3 bases at V and 0 bases at J, with 6 bases between the two ends. CDR3 bases: TGTGCCAGCAGCTTGGACAGCTCTGGGGCCAACGTCCTGACTTTC. As protein: CASSLDSSGANVLTF.